This passage covers 3 T cell receptor beta chains from one sample sequenced in a study of vaccination and CD4 T cells after COVID-19. These receptors are not linked to any known antigen. Sequencing of the DNA from cultured CD4+ T cells was carried out with the Oncomine TCR Beta short-read assay. Using its own MiXCR run on the PCR reads, TCRdb lists one record per CDR3 protein. Of under 25,000 distinct CDR3 sequences in the sample, about 61% were seen once. As for treatment: roughly 10-day PBMC culture with coronavirus spike peptide pools or control peptides (ViraFEST assay). The source material was CD4+ T cells from blood, cultured in vitro. These receptors were taken from a human donor who had recovered from COVID-19.

This clonotype appeared a few times. At one end, the junction sequence differs from germline, possibly due to a read error. CDR3 region: CASTLLGDPLEQYF. Here the CDR3 DNA reads TGTGCCAGCACCTTACTGGGAGACCCACTCGAGCAGTACTTC. J is TRBJ2-7 and V is TRBV7-9; TRBD2 is a possible D gene (5 bases). Germline assignment: CDR1 SEHNR and CDR2 FQNEAQ (reference sequence). The CDR3 contains 14 residues.

The V call is TRBV7-2, the J call TRBJ2-3; D not resolved. Germline CDR1 SGHTA, CDR2 FQGNSA. The CDR3 length is 14 residues. The V and J ends lost 5 bases and 0 bases respectively, with 9 bases between them. As DNA, the CDR3 is TGTGCCAGCAGCCCTTACCTTAGCACAGATACGCAGTATTTT. This translates into CASSPYLSTDTQYF.

V and J are TRBV30 and TRBJ1-1; 9 nucleotides agree with TRBD1. V was clipped by 5 bases and J by 0 bases; unmatched bases: 10. This CDR3 comprises 16 residues. Germline CDR1 and CDR2: GTSNPN and SVGIG (reference sequence). The CDR3 sequence is CAWDGQGRGMNTEAFF. In nucleotides, the CDR3 is TGTGCCTGGGACGGACAGGGGAGGGGGATGAACACTGAAGCTTTCTTT.